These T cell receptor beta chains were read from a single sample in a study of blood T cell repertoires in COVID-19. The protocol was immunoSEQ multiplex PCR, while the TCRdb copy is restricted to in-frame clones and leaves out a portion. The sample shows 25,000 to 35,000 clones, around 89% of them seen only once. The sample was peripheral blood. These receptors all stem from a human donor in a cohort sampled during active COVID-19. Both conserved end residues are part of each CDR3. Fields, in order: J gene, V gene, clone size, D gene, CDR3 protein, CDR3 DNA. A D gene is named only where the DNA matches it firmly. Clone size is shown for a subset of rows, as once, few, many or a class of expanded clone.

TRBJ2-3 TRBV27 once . CATRRVDTQYF TGTGCCACTCGCCGCGTTGATACGCAGTATTTT
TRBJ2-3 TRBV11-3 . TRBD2 CASSSTSGGPDTQYF TGTGCCAGCAGCTCGACTAGCGGGGGGCCAGATACGCAGTATTTT
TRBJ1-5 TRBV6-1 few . CASSEVGATPQHF TGTGCCAGCAGTGAAGTGGGGGCCACCCCCCAGCATTTT
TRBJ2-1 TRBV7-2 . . CASSFSPEHEQFF TGTGCCAGCAGCTTTTCCCCAGAACATGAGCAGTTCTTC
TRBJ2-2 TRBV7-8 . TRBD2 CASSLLLAGGITGELFF TGTGCCAGCAGCTTACTTCTAGCGGGTGGAATCACCGGGGAGCTGTTTTTT
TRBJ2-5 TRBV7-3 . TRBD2 CAGPPGAGVTQETQYF TGTGCCGGGCCTCCCGGAGCGGGGGTGACACAAGAGACCCAGTACTTC
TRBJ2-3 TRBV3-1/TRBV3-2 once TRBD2 CASSLPGGGGTDTQYF TGTGCCAGCAGCCTACCGGGCGGGGGGGGCACAGATACGCAGTATTTT
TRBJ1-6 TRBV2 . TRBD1 CASSLGTANSPLHF TGTGCCAGCAGTCTCGGGACAGCGAATTCACCCCTCCACTTT
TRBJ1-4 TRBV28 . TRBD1 CASSDRVEKLFF TGTGCCAGCAGTGACAGGGTTGAAAAACTGTTTTTT
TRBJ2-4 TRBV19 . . CASSMGPGWAKNIQYF TGTGCCAGTAGTATGGGTCCGGGGTGGGCCAAAAACATTCAGTACTTC
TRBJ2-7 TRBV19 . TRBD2 CASSIEAGGPNEQYF TGTGCCAGTAGTATCGAAGCGGGGGGGCCAAACGAGCAGTACTTC
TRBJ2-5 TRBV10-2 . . CASTSTGWETQYF TGCGCCAGCACTAGTACGGGGTGGGAGACCCAGTACTTC
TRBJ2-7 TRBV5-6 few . CASSPQGYEQYF TGTGCCAGCAGCCCACAGGGATACGAGCAGTACTTC
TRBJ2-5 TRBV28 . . CASSLWVGGQETQYF TGTGCCAGCAGTTTATGGGTCGGGGGCCAAGAGACCCAGTACTTC
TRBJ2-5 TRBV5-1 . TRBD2 CASSLAVMVRRLAGQETQYF TGCGCCAGCAGCTTGGCCGTTATGGTGAGGCGACTAGCTGGGCAAGAGACCCAGTACTTC
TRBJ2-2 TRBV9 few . CASSVAFAGELFF TGTGCCAGCAGCGTAGCCTTCGCCGGGGAGCTGTTTTTT
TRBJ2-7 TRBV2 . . CGGGQSSYEQYF TGTGGGGGCGGACAGAGCTCCTACGAGCAGTACTTC
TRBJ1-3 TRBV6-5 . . CASSYNERSGNTIYF TGTGCCAGCAGTTACAATGAGAGAAGTGGAAACACCATATATTTT
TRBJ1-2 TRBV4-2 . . CASSQERTVVYGYTF TGTGCCAGCAGCCAAGAGAGAACCGTGGTCTATGGCTACACCTTC
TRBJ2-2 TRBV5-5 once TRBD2 CASRSGTTITGELFF TGTGCCAGCAGAAGTGGGACTACCATCACCGGGGAGCTGTTTTTT
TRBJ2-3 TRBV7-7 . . CAFWGPQGTDTQYF TGTGCCTTTTGGGGCCCCCAGGGCACAGATACGCAGTATTTT
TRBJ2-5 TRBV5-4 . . CASSLDQGSRTQYF TGTGCCAGCAGCTTGGACCAGGGCAGTCGGACCCAGTACTTC
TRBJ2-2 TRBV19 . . CASSSLYGELFF TGTGCCAGTAGTTCCTTATACGGGGAGCTGTTTTTT
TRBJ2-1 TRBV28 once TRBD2 CASRLLAGGGQFF TGTGCCAGCAGACTTCTAGCGGGGGGCGGGCAGTTCTTC
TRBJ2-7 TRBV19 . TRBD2 CASSTSGGYEQYF TGTGCCAGTAGTACTAGCGGGGGGTACGAGCAGTACTTC
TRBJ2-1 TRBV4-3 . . CASSSIGGNEQFF TGCGCCAGCAGCAGTATCGGGGGCAATGAGCAGTTCTTC
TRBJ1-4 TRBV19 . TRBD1 CASSGDRFTTNEKLFF TGTGCCAGTAGTGGGGACAGGTTTACAACTAATGAAAAACTGTTTTTT
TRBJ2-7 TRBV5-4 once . CASSLEQGLHYEQYF TGTGCCAGCAGCTTGGAGCAAGGACTACACTACGAGCAGTACTTC
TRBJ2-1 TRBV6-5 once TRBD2 CASKSAGGTNNEQFF TGTGCCAGCAAGTCAGCGGGGGGTACCAACAATGAGCAGTTCTTC
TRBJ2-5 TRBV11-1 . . CASTPSGGGRETQYF TGTGCCAGCACCCCCTCTGGGGGCGGTAGGGAGACCCAGTACTTC
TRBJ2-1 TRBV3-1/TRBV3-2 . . CASSRGGGANEQFF TGTGCCAGCAGCCGAGGGGGGGGCGCGAATGAGCAGTTCTTC
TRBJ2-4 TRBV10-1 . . CASREDGGQDIQYF TGCGCCAGCAGGGAGGACGGGGGGCAGGACATTCAGTACTTC
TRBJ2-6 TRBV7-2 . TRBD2 CASSPQGGSGANVLTF TGTGCCAGCAGCCCCCAGGGAGGGTCTGGGGCCAACGTCCTGACTTTC
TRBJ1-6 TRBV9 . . CASSVATGERLHF TGTGCCAGCAGCGTAGCTACGGGGGAACGGCTACACTTT
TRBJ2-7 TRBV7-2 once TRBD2 CASSFSSGGAGEQYF TGTGCCAGCAGCTTCTCTAGCGGGGGGGCTGGGGAGCAGTACTTC
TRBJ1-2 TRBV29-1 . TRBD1 CSVPGGPGYTF TGCAGCGTACCAGGGGGCCCTGGCTACACCTTC
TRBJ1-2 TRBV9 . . CASRRAATADNYGYTF TGTGCCAGCAGGCGGGCCGCGACGGCAGATAACTATGGCTACACCTTC
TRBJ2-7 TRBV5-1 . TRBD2 CASSNGGYAYEQYF TGCGCCAGCAGTAACGGGGGGTATGCCTACGAGCAGTACTTC
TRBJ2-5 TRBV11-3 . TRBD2 CASSLVSGGTQETQYF TGTGCCAGCAGCTTAGTTAGCGGGGGGACCCAAGAGACCCAGTACTTC
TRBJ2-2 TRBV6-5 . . CASGLTGSGELFF TGTGCCAGCGGCCTAACGGGATCCGGGGAGCTGTTTTTT
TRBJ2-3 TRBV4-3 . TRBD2 CASSHVGGGATDTQYF TGCGCCAGCAGCCACGTGGGCGGGGGGGCGACAGATACGCAGTATTTT
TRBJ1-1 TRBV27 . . CASSSQGPTEAFF TGTGCCAGCAGTTCACAGGGCCCCACTGAAGCTTTCTTT
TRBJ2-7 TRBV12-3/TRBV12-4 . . CASSRGTAQMEYF TGTGCCAGCAGTCGGGGGACGGCACAGATGGAGTACTTC
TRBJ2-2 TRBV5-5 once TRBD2 CASSSSRVAGANTGELFF TGTGCCAGCAGCTCCAGCAGGGTGGCGGGGGCGAACACCGGGGAGCTGTTTTTT
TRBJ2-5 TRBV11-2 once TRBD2 CASSRIPGLAGGIQETQYF TGTGCCAGCAGCCGAATCCCGGGACTAGCGGGGGGGATACAAGAGACCCAGTACTTC
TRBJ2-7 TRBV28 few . CASSSAGPRGAFEQYF TGTGCCAGCAGTTCTGCCGGGCCCCGGGGAGCGTTTGAGCAGTACTTC
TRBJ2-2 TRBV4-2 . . CASSFPRGLDTGELFF TGTGCCAGCAGCTTTCCTCGGGGGTTGGACACCGGGGAGCTGTTTTTT
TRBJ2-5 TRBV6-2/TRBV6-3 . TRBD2 CASSPRGLAETQYF TGTGCCAGCAGCCCAAGGGGACTAGCAGAGACCCAGTACTTC
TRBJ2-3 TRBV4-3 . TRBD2 CASSQDRTSGLSDTQYF TGCGCCAGCAGCCAAGATCGGACTAGCGGTCTGTCAGATACGCAGTATTTT
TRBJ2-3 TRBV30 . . CAWSTRGGLETQYF TGTGCCTGGAGCACCAGGGGAGGGCTCGAGACGCAGTATTTT
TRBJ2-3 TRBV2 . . CASSPRDSPPDTQYF TGTGCCAGCAGTCCCCGGGACTCTCCTCCTGATACGCAGTATTTT
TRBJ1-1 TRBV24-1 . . CATSADPIGDTEAFF TGTGCCACCAGTGCGGACCCAATAGGGGACACTGAAGCTTTCTTT
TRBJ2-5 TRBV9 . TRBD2 CASSVVTSGKETQYF TGTGCCAGCAGCGTTGTTACTAGCGGTAAAGAGACCCAGTACTTC
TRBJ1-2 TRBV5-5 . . CASSLVGAPGVGYTF TGTGCCAGCAGCTTGGTTGGGGCCCCTGGGGTTGGCTACACCTTC
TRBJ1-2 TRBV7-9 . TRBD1 CASSLGQGDGYTF TGTGCCAGCAGCTTAGGACAGGGGGATGGCTACACCTTC
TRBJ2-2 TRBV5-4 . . CASSLNRGTDTGELFF TGTGCCAGCAGCTTGAATCGGGGGACAGACACCGGGGAGCTGTTTTTT
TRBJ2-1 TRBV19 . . CASSIAGAEQFF TGTGCCAGTAGTATAGCAGGGGCTGAGCAGTTCTTC
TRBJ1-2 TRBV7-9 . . CASSLPGDGYTF TGTGCCAGCAGCCTCCCGGGGGATGGCTACACCTTC
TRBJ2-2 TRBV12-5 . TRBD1 CASGTKTTGQGANTGELFF TGTGCTAGTGGGACAAAAACTACGGGACAGGGGGCGAACACCGGGGAGCTGTTTTTT
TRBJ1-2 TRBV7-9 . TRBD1 CASSRDRGQKKDGYTF TGTGCCAGCAGCCGGGACAGGGGGCAAAAAAAGGATGGCTACACCTTC